The clone carrying this T cell receptor beta chain came up many times. Its matching antigen is unknown. Peripheral blood samples of around 9.8 milliliters were drawn from each donor. The sample belongs to a study of blood T cells in healthy people across ages. Findings of the study overall: Per million T cells, TCR beta diversity dropped about linearly as age rose. Not knowing donor CMV status may have confounded expanded clonotype changes.

Primed by a sample-barcoded 5' primer and a J-beta primer mix, a second PCR proceeded for roughly 7 to 11 cycles. Each cDNA molecule carried a tag from a template-switch adaptor that contained 12 random nucleotides. MiXCR was run by TCRdb on the 5' RACE reads, yielding one entry per CDR3 protein. The sample consists of 700,000 or so distinct CDR3 sequences, 20% to 25% of them appearing once. Germline V gives CDR1 SEHNR, CDR2 FQNEAQ (reference sequence). Trimming cost V 2 bases and J 1 base, with 11 bases left between them. This CDR3 comprises 15 residues. The sequence came from a man between 65 and 85 years old in good health. The rearrangement uses TRBV7-9 and TRBJ2-5, with D unresolved. Sequences were obtained from blood. The CDR3 loop reads CASSLNLESQETQYF. CDR3 DNA sequence: TGTGCCAGCAGCTTAAATTTGGAGTCCCAAGAGACCCAGTACTTC.